This T cell receptor (beta chain) is drawn from a study of a mutant IDH1 vaccine in newly diagnosed glioma. As for the study in general: Vaccines began 4-6 weeks after radiotherapy alone, or with temozolomide cycles. Earlier care involved radiotherapy, temozolomide, or both, and the majority received both.

Study-wide results and limits: There seemed to be no relation between pseudoprogression and changes in top peripheral T cell clonotypes.

Time point defined: week 11, during vaccination. All doses held 300 ug of mutant IDH1 20-mer peptide, with topical imiquimod. Here immunoSEQ multiplex PCR was the method, and the copy in TCRdb shows in-frame clones only, minus some. This table has 100,000 to 150,000 clones, around four fifths appearing once. In regard to this clone: Antigen unknown.

The CDR3 totals 13 residues. The germline CDR1 and CDR2 sequences are SNHLY and FYNNEI. V lost 6 bases and J 5 bases, leaving 11 bases between the germline ends. The chain is built from TRBV2 and TRBJ1-5, with D perhaps TRBD1 (5 bases). Sequences were derived from PBMCs, sampled from a glioma patient whose treatment included an IDH1 peptide vaccine. The clonotype originates from a man aged 35-49 years with glioma. CDR3 bases: TGTGCCAGCAGAGGGGATATTGATCAGCCCCAGCATTTT. Translation gives CASRGDIDQPQHF.